These 18 T cell receptor beta chains were sequenced from one sample in a study of Ad26.COV2.S vaccination and SARS-CoV-2 variants. Treatment of the sample: about 20 received Ad26.COV2.S at low or high dose, single or two shots; 5 received placebo; per-sample allocation not given. Sampling was done on day 63 after the first vaccine or placebo injection. The table came from immunoSEQ multiplex PCR; TCRdb's copy has only in-frame clones and leaves some out. The table records 380,000 or so clones, about 83% of them present only once. The starting material was peripheral blood, obtained in a trial of Ad26.COV2.S vaccine versus placebo. These TCRs come from a person between 18 and 65 years old who received the Ad26.COV2.S COVID-19 vaccine or a placebo.

V gene TRBV5-6 combines with J gene TRBJ2-7; 7 bases line up with TRBD2. The CDR3 is 16 residues long. Germline CDR1 reads SGHDT; CDR2 reads YYEEEE. After removal of 6 bases from V and 2 bases from J, the junction contained 14 bases not matched to a gene. CDR3 protein: CASTPLGGRQTYEQYF. CDR3 nucleotide sequence: TGTGCCAGCACCCCCCTTGGCGGGAGACAAACCTACGAGCAGTACTTC.

This chain uses TRBV20-1 with TRBJ1-2, with D possibly matching TRBD1 (5 bases). The CDR3 sequence is 11 residues long. The ends were cut back, 6 bases at V and 6 bases at J, with 11 bases in the middle. Germline V lookup: CDR1 DFQATT, CDR2 SNEGSKA (reference sequence). CDR3 residues: CSAGWGDGYTF. The CDR3, as DNA: TGCAGTGCCGGTTGGGGGGATGGCTACACCTTC.

The chain uses TRBV12-3 or TRBV12-4 and TRBJ1-3; D gene ambiguous. V was clipped by 6 bases and J by 5 bases, with 11 bases between them. CDR3 length: 13 residues. Written as DNA, the CDR3 is TGTGCCAGCAGACCCCACATCCGAAACACCATATATTTT. Protein sequence: CASRPHIRNTIYF.

This chain joins TRBV6-1 and TRBJ1-2, with D hard to call. The CDR3 sequence is 14 residues long. Germline V gives CDR1 MNHNS, CDR2 SASEGT. With 2 bases removed from V and 3 bases from J, the gap between germline ends came to 10 bases. The CDR3 spells CASSEREGDYGYTF. Written as DNA, the CDR3 is TGTGCCAGCAGTGAAAGGGAGGGCGACTATGGCTACACCTTC.

The chain employs TRBV21-1 and TRBJ2-1; the table's TRBD2 call for D was not verified on the DNA. TRBV21-1 is a documented pseudogene. This CDR3 contains 18 residues. The CDR3 DNA reads TGTGCCAGCAGCAAAGATAAAATACTAGCGGGGGGGTCGAATGAGCAGTTCTTC. Translation: CASSKDKILAGGSNEQFF.

For the CDR3, the DNA is TGTGCCAGTAACAGGGAGGGTGAAAAACTGTTTTTT. This gives the protein CASNREGEKLFF. The chain joins TRBV19 to TRBJ1-4; perhaps TRBD1 as D (6 bases). V lost 7 bases, J lost 7 bases, and 10 bases lay in between. The CDR3 length is 12 residues. Germline V gives CDR1 LNHDA, CDR2 SQIVND (reference sequence).

The genes are TRBV9 and TRBJ1-2; 11 positions agree with TRBD1. Trimming removed 7 bases from V and 3 bases from J; junction bases left unmatched: 5. Germline CDR1 and CDR2: SGDLS and YYNGEE. There are 14 residues in the CDR3. For the CDR3, the DNA is TGTGCCAGCGAGGGGACAGGGGGTTACTATGGCTACACCTTC. This translates into CASEGTGGYYGYTF.

The genes are TRBV5-6 and TRBJ1-6, with unresolved D. CDR3 length equals 14 residues. Germline V gene sequence: CDR1 SGHDT, CDR2 YYEEEE. Trimming pared 2 bases from V and 9 bases from J, leaving 12 bases between. DNA of the CDR3: TGTGCCAGCAGCTTAAATCTCATGGGTTCACCCCTCCACTTT. It is translated as CASSLNLMGSPLHF.

The chain links TRBV11-2 to TRBJ2-1; a weak D match, TRBD1 (6 bases). V lost 8 bases, J lost 2 bases, and 13 bases lay in between. Per the germline V gene, CDR1 is SGHAT and CDR2 is FQNNGV. CDR3 size: 14 residues. The CDR3 loop reads CASSGDKPYNEQFF. CDR3 sequence (DNA): TGTGCCAGCTCCGGGGACAAACCCTACAATGAGCAGTTCTTC.

V gene TRBV6-5 combines with J gene TRBJ2-1, with D unresolved. The germline gives CDR1 MNHEY, CDR2 SVGAGI. The CDR3 has 12 amino acids. Deletions cut 0 bases from V and 9 bases from J, with 6 bases between. CDR3 in amino acids: CASSYSGGEQFF. The DNA for the CDR3 is TGTGCCAGCAGTTACTCGGGTGGTGAGCAGTTCTTC.

This chain's CDR3 is CASSLGRAGGWSSPLHF. The CDR3 DNA sequence: TGTGCCAGCAGTTTAGGACGGGCAGGGGGCTGGAGTTCACCCCTCCACTTT. This chain uses TRBV28 with TRBJ1-6; TRBD1 matches 8 bases. The length of the CDR3 is 17 residues. V gave up 2 bases and J gave up 9 bases; unmatched junction bases: 12. Germline V lookup: CDR1 MDHEN, CDR2 SYDVKM.

V and J are TRBV4-1 and TRBJ2-7, with TRBD2 identical over 8 bases. J lost 7 bases, V lost 1 base, and 0 bases had no gene match. CDR1 and CDR2 (germline): MGHRA, YSYEKL. The CDR3 is 12 residues long. CDR3 nucleotide sequence: TGCGCCAGCAGCCAAGGCGGGGGGGAGCAGTACTTC. Translation: CASSQGGGEQYF.

This clone was observed a single time. V and J are TRBV11-2 and TRBJ2-5; TRBD2 matches 9 bases. Germline CDR1 reads SGHAT; CDR2 reads FQNNGV. V gave up 3 bases and J gave up 2 bases; unmatched junction bases: 7. The CDR3 contains 16 residues. In DNA, the CDR3 is TGTGCCAGCAGCTTCGACTCGACTAGCGGTCAAGAGACCCAGTACTTC. It encodes CASSFDSTSGQETQYF.

The rearrangement links TRBV7-8 to TRBJ1-3; the D is unclear. In germline, CDR1 is SGHVS, CDR2 FQNEAQ. The CDR3 extends over 16 amino acids. V shed 1 base and J shed 0 bases, with 10 bases lying between them. The CDR3 spells CASSLGGPISGNTIYF. As DNA, the CDR3 is TGTGCCAGCAGCTTAGGTGGGCCCATCTCTGGAAACACCATATATTTT.

The CDR3 region is CASSVRSQPGNTIYF. The CDR3 bases are TGTGCCAGCAGCGTACGGTCACAGCCCGGAAACACCATATATTTT. The chain combines TRBV9 with TRBJ1-3; the D is unclear. Germline V gene lookup returns CDR1 SGDLS and CDR2 YYNGEE. The CDR3 length is 15 residues. V gave up 1 base and J gave up 4 bases, with 12 bases separating them.

This sequence joins TRBV19 and TRBJ2-2; tentative D call: TRBD2 (5 bases). The V gene's germline CDR1 is LNHDA and CDR2 SQIVND (reference sequence). V lost 1 base to trimming and J lost 4 bases, with 7 bases between them. The CDR3 extends over 14 amino acids. As DNA, the CDR3 is TGTGCCAGTAGTATAGGACGGGGCACCGGGGAGCTGTTTTTT. Translated, it gives CASSIGRGTGELFF.

The V call is TRBV27, the J call TRBJ1-3; TRBD1 matches 7 bases. V lost 6 bases and J lost 1; bases outside the gene matches: 3. Germline CDR1 MNHEY, CDR2 SMNVEV (reference sequence). The CDR3 has 14 residues. The CDR3 sequence: CASRLTGSGNTIYF. For the CDR3, the DNA is TGTGCCAGCAGGCTGACAGGGTCTGGAAACACCATATATTTT.

The chain recombines TRBV4-3 with TRBJ2-7; 9 positions agree with TRBD1. Germline V gene sequence: CDR1 LGHNA, CDR2 YSLEER. The junction had 9 bases not matched to a gene; V was cut back by 0 bases and J by 3 bases. The CDR3 runs 17 residues. CDR3 nucleotides: TGCGCCAGCAGCCAAGACCGTAGGACAGGGGATATCTACGAGCAGTACTTC. It specifies CASSQDRRTGDIYEQYF.